This T cell receptor (beta chain) derives from a study of blood T cells in healthy people across ages. Peripheral blood samples of around 9.3 milliliters were drawn from each donor. The authors ran a second PCR of about 7 to 11 cycles using a sample-barcoded 5' primer and a J-beta primer mix. Each cDNA molecule was tagged by a template-switch adaptor that had 12 random nucleotides. TCRdb analysed the 5' RACE reads with MiXCR anew, one entry per CDR3 protein. The sample lists roughly 1,700,000 distinct CDR3 sequences, roughly 27% occurring once. The CDR3 consists of 15 residues. Germline lookup yields CDR1 DFQATT and CDR2 SNEGSKA (reference sequence). Trimming took off 0 bases at V and 1 base at J, with 12 bases between the two ends.

The rearrangement uses TRBV20-1 and TRBJ1-2, with D maybe TRBD1 (6 bases). Input material: blood. The clonotype comes from a woman aged 25 to 39 in good health. The CDR3 DNA reads TGCAGTGCTAGAGATCGGGGGGGCGTTAACTATGGCTACACCTTC. Translation: CSARDRGGVNYGYTF.